Below are 8 T cell receptor beta chains sequenced from a single sample in a study of blood T cell repertoires in COVID-19. Sequencing was performed with immunoSEQ multiplex PCR; in TCRdb, only in-frame clones are kept and a portion is missing. The sample lists 300,000 to 350,000 clones; approximately 90% were seen once. Source material: peripheral blood. These receptors came from a woman in her sixties or seventies with COVID-19, enrolled during active disease.

The genes are TRBV10-3 and TRBJ1-5; no reliable D call. This CDR3 region has 13 residues. V was cut by 6 bases and J by 5 bases, with 11 bases left in between. From germline, CDR1 is ENHRY and CDR2 SYGVKD. Here the CDR3 reads CAISPLQDQPQHF. CDR3 DNA: TGTGCCATCAGCCCACTCCAGGATCAGCCCCAGCATTTT.

The chain joins TRBV6-4 to TRBJ2-3, with D possibly TRBD2 on 6 matching bases. Per germline, CDR1 MRHNA and CDR2 SNTAGT. The CDR3 is 15 residues long. Between the trimmed V and J ends, which lost 4 bases and 0 bases, there was a span of 11 bases. CDR3 nucleotide sequence: TGTGCCAGCAGTGTTCGCGGGGCTAGCACAGATACGCAGTATTTT. It yields the protein CASSVRGASTDTQYF.

The chain couples TRBV20-1 to TRBJ2-1; 8 bases are a match to TRBD2. Germline V gene lookup returns CDR1 DFQATT and CDR2 SNEGSKA (reference sequence). The CDR3 covers 15 residues. The V gene end was trimmed by 3 bases and the J gene end by 2 bases; junction bases not matched to a gene: 6. The DNA for the CDR3 is TGCAGTGCTAGTTTCGGGACTAGTGCCTACAATGAGCAGTTCTTC. Translation gives CSASFGTSAYNEQFF.

The CDR3 DNA is TGTGCCAGCAGCTTAGGCGGACAGGTGAACACTGAAGCTTTCTTT. This codes for CASSLGGQVNTEAFF. The V and J genes are TRBV13 and TRBJ1-1; TRBD1 aligns across 7 bases. The junction had 1 base not matched to a gene; V was cut back by 0 bases and J by 0 bases. The CDR3 is 15 amino acids. Germline V gives CDR1 PRHDT, CDR2 FYEKMQ (reference sequence).

J is TRBJ1-5 and V is TRBV19; D perhaps matches TRBD1 (5 bases). Trimming took 6 bases from V and 2 from J, leaving 11 bases between them. The CDR3 consists of 14 residues. The germline CDR1 and CDR2 sequences are LNHDA and SQIVND (reference sequence). The CDR3 spells CASRKGQGNQPQHF. For the CDR3, the DNA is TGTGCCAGTAGGAAGGGGCAGGGCAATCAGCCCCAGCATTTT.

The CDR3 sequence: CASSLAGGTYEQYF. The CDR3 region has the DNA TGTGCCAGCAGTCTAGCGGGGGGAACCTACGAGCAGTACTTC. This chain links TRBV3-1 (or the pseudogene TRBV3-2) with TRBJ2-7; 11 nucleotides align to TRBD2. CDR1 and CDR2 (germline): LGHDT, YNNKEL (reference sequence). Germline trimming cut 6 bases from V and 2 bases from J; bases unmatched to any gene: 3. The CDR3 contains 14 residues.

The V and J genes are TRBV7-9 and TRBJ1-2, with a possible D match to TRBD1 (5 bases). Germline V gene lookup returns CDR1 SEHNR and CDR2 FQNEAQ (reference sequence). The V end was cut by 0 bases, the J end by 8 bases, with 13 bases between. This CDR3 comprises 14 residues. The CDR3 here is CASSLADTSMGYTF. The DNA for the CDR3 is TGTGCCAGCAGCTTAGCGGACACCTCTATGGGCTACACCTTC.

V gene TRBV29-1 combines with J gene TRBJ2-7; weak D call: TRBD1 (6 bases). The CDR3 extends over 14 amino acids. Germline CDR1 and CDR2: SQVTM and ANQGSEA. Trimming removed 6 bases at V and 2 bases at J, with 17 bases between. CDR3 DNA: TGCAGCGTCGGCCGAGACAGGAGTGCCTACGAGCAGTACTTC. Protein product: CSVGRDRSAYEQYF.